These T cell receptor beta chains were read from a single sample in a study of CD8+CD57+ T cells in acquired aplastic anemia. TCRdb re-called the reads through MiXCR, storing one row per CDR3 protein. The data hold 270,000 or so distinct CDR3 sequences, with 82% observed a single time. Material: sorted CD4+, CD8+, or CD8+CD57+ T cells (not recorded which) from PBMCs. These receptors were obtained from a human donor with aplastic anemia. Both conserved end residues are part of each CDR3. A D gene is named only where the DNA matches it firmly. Size values are once, few and many counts, or a class for expanded clones, and some rows have none.

D: TRBD1
J: TRBJ2-7
size: NA
V: TRBV7-2
CDR3: CASSFSGTADYDYF
DNA: TGTGCCAGCAGCTTCTCAGGGACAGCCGACTATGACTACTTC

D: NA
J: TRBJ1-6
size: many
V: TRBV4-1
CDR3: CASSQEGPRNSPLHF
DNA: TGCGCCAGCAGCCAAGAAGGACCCCGTAATTCACCCCTCCACTTT

D: NA
J: TRBJ1-4
size: NA
V: TRBV20-1
CDR3: CSAQSRDAYDEKLFF
DNA: TGCAGTGCGCAGAGCAGGGATGCCTACGATGAAAAACTGTTTTTT

D: NA
J: TRBJ1-1
size: NA
V: TRBV7-3
CDR3: CASSSALTWEEAPFF
DNA: TGTGCCAGCAGCTCAGCTCTGACATGGGAAGAGGCCCCGTTCTTT

D: NA
J: TRBJ2-3
size: NA
V: TRBV5-4
CDR3: CASSVDRQSTDTQYF
DNA: TGTGCCAGCAGCGTAGATCGACAGAGCACAGATACGCAGTATTTT

D: NA
J: TRBJ2-3
size: few
V: TRBV20-1
CDR3: CSASPTVSTDTQYF
DNA: TGCAGTGCTAGTCCAACAGTAAGCACAGATACGCAGTATTTT

D: NA
J: TRBJ2-7
size: NA
V: TRBV7-6
CDR3: CATSCRGLAYEKYF
DNA: TGTGCCACCAGCTGCCGCGGCCTAGCCTACGAGAAGTACTTC

D: NA
J: TRBJ2-3
size: NA
V: TRBV11-3
CDR3: CASSLDVAVGSDTQYF
DNA: TGTGCCAGCAGCTTAGATGTGGCAGTCGGATCAGATACGCAGTATTTT

D: NA
J: TRBJ2-2
size: NA
V: TRBV12-5
CDR3: CASGLGVTGELFF
DNA: TGTGCTAGTGGATTGGGGGTCACCGGGGAGCTGTTTTTT

D: NA
J: TRBJ2-6
size: NA
V: TRBV7-6
CDR3: CASSLAHGTKETQLTF
DNA: TGTGCCAGCAGCTTAGCCCACGGGACAAAAGAGACCCAGCTGACTTTC

D: NA
J: TRBJ1-1
size: NA
V: TRBV11-2
CDR3: CASSLETGGNTEAFF
DNA: TGTGCCAGCAGCTTAGAGACAGGAGGGAACACTGAAGCTTTCTTT

D: TRBD1
J: TRBJ2-1
size: NA
V: TRBV24-1
CDR3: CATTDPSDRGGEQFF
DNA: TGTGCCACCACTGATCCATCGGACAGGGGGGGTGAGCAGTTCTTC

D: NA
J: TRBJ2-5
size: NA
V: TRBV11-3
CDR3: CASQLDLETQYF
DNA: TGTGCCAGCCAGTTAGATCTGGAGACCCAGTACTTC

D: NA
J: TRBJ1-2
size: NA
V: TRBV7-3
CDR3: CASSFQRDGVVYGYTF
DNA: TGTGCCAGCAGCTTTCAGAGGGACGGGGTCGTATATGGCTACACCTTC

D: TRBD1
J: TRBJ1-2
size: NA
V: TRBV24-1
CDR3: CATSDLDRGWRANYGYTF
DNA: TGTGCCACCAGTGATTTGGACAGGGGGTGGAGAGCTAACTATGGCTACACCTTC

D: TRBD2
J: TRBJ2-7
size: NA
V: TRBV11-2
CDR3: CASRWGGGGAYEQYF
DNA: TGTGCCAGCAGATGGGGGGGGGGGGGAGCCTACGAGCAGTACTTC

D: TRBD2
J: TRBJ2-1
size: NA
V: TRBV9
CDR3: CASSIASGASNTQFF
DNA: TGTGCCAGTAGTATAGCGAGCGGGGCCTCCAATACGCAGTTCTTC

D: NA
J: TRBJ2-2
size: NA
V: TRBV11-3
CDR3: CASSEGRTDNTGELFF
DNA: TGTGCCAGCAGCGAAGGGCGGACAGATAACACCGGGGAGCTGTTTTTT

D: TRBD2
J: TRBJ2-1
size: NA
V: TRBV4-2
CDR3: CASSQTQRASGYNEQFF
DNA: TGTGCCAGCAGCCAAACCCAGAGGGCTAGCGGCTACAATGAGCAGTTCTTC

D: NA
J: TRBJ2-3
size: NA
V: TRBV7-9
CDR3: CASSQDHEGDTYNF
DNA: TGTGCCAGCAGCCAAGATCATGAGGGAGATACCTACAATTTT

D: TRBD2
J: TRBJ2-1
size: NA
V: TRBV7-2
CDR3: CASSQDGLGTAQFF
DNA: TGTGCCAGCAGTCAAGATGGACTAGGGACTGCGCAGTTCTTC

D: NA
J: TRBJ2-3
size: NA
V: TRBV9
CDR3: CASSLAKGGYTNDF
DNA: TGTGCCAGCAGCTTAGCGAAGGGGGGGTATACGAATGATTTT

D: NA
J: TRBJ2-3
size: once
V: TRBV9
CDR3: CASSVGADKQYF
DNA: TGTGCCAGCAGCGTAGGGGCCGATAAGCAGTATTTT

D: TRBD2
J: TRBJ2-7
size: few
V: TRBV2
CDR3: CASSIAGVDEQYF
DNA: TGTGCCAGCAGTATAGCGGGAGTTGACGAGCAGTACTTC

D: NA
J: TRBJ1-2
size: NA
V: TRBV15
CDR3: CATSRDTQILDQYYTF
DNA: TGTGCCACCAGCAGAGATACGCAGATCTTGGACCAGTACTACACCTTC

D: NA
J: TRBJ2-1
size: NA
V: TRBV7-9
CDR3: CASSGGRGGLEYGQFF
DNA: TGTGCCAGCAGTGGGGGGAGGGGGGGGCTCGAATATGGCCAGTTCTTC

D: NA
J: TRBJ2-5
size: NA
V: TRBV7-2
CDR3: CASSFHPDGTPYF
DNA: TGTGCCAGCAGCTTTCATCCAGACGGGACACCGTACTTC

D: NA
J: TRBJ2-5
size: few
V: TRBV15
CDR3: CATSRERGTSGAQYF
DNA: TGTGCCACCAGCAGAGAGAGGGGGACCAGTGGTGCCCAGTACTTC

D: NA
J: TRBJ1-6
size: once
V: TRBV24-1
CDR3: CANSDLPESYNSPLHF
DNA: TGTGCCAACAGTGATTTGCCAGAATCCTATAATTCACCCCTCCACTTT

D: TRBD1
J: TRBJ2-1
size: once
V: TRBV11-1
CDR3: CASSVQGALNEQFF
DNA: TGTGCCAGCAGCGTACAGGGGGCCCTAAATGAGCAGTTCTTC

D: NA
J: TRBJ2-7
size: few
V: TRBV11-3
CDR3: CASSSDLTGYEQYF
DNA: TGTGCCAGCAGCTCCGATCTGACAGGATACGAGCAGTACTTC

D: TRBD2
J: TRBJ2-1
size: NA
V: TRBV20-1
CDR3: CSANGLAGGTRDEQFF
DNA: TGCAGTGCTAACGGACTAGCGGGGGGGACACGGGATGAGCAGTTCTTC

D: NA
J: TRBJ1-5
size: NA
V: TRBV5-6
CDR3: CASSLESGHYNQPQHF
DNA: TGTGCCAGCAGCTTGGAGAGCGGACATTACAATCAGCCCCAGCATTTT

D: NA
J: TRBJ1-2
size: NA
V: TRBV7-6
CDR3: CASSQIDSDDYGYTF
DNA: TGTGCCAGCAGCCAAATCGACAGCGACGACTATGGCTACACCTTC

D: NA
J: TRBJ1-1
size: once
V: TRBV7-8
CDR3: CASVKGAGSTEHYF
DNA: TGTGCCAGCGTCAAAGGGGCGGGGTCCACTGAACATTATTTT

D: NA
J: TRBJ2-3
size: NA
V: TRBV15
CDR3: CASSWGAGPDTQYF
DNA: TGTGCCAGCAGCTGGGGGGCAGGTCCCGATACGCAGTATTTT

D: NA
J: TRBJ2-1
size: NA
V: TRBV19
CDR3: CASSIEEGRTEQFF
DNA: TGTGCCAGTAGTATAGAGGAGGGGCGGACTGAGCAGTTCTTC

D: NA
J: TRBJ2-1
size: NA
V: TRBV2
CDR3: CASRQEQTSYNEQFF
DNA: TGTGCCAGCAGGCAAGAACAGACATCCTACAATGAGCAGTTCTTC

D: NA
J: TRBJ2-5
size: NA
V: TRBV7-2
CDR3: CASSHFGPEETQYF
DNA: TGTGCCAGCAGCCACTTCGGACCGGAAGAGACCCAGTACTTC

D: NA
J: TRBJ2-7
size: NA
V: TRBV15
CDR3: CATSLGREQDEQYF
DNA: TGTGCCACCAGCTTAGGCAGGGAGCAAGACGAGCAGTACTTC